Sequencing of this T cell receptor beta chain was carried out in a study of OX40 agonist ivuxolimab in advanced cancers. Study-level findings and limits: At 0.1 to 3.0 mg/kg, clonal expansion of CD4+ and CD8+ blood T cells had occurred by week 6.

Sequencing used immunoSEQ multiplex PCR; TCRdb keeps in-frame clones, though not all of them. Among 14,000 to 15,000 clones, 70% to 80% were seen once, and the ten largest hold under 35%. About this clone: Its target is not known.

This CDR3 region has 13 residues. The V end was cut by 3 bases, the J end by 11 bases, with 19 bases between. CDR1 is SQVTM and CDR2 is ANQGSEA in the germline V gene. V usage is TRBV29-1 and J usage is TRBJ1-1, with D perhaps matching TRBD1 (5 bases). The sequences come from CD4+ or CD8+ T cells sorted from blood, collected in a trial of the OX40 agonist ivuxolimab. The origin of this receptor is an adult with an advanced solid tumor such as melanoma, head and neck, liver or kidney cancer. DNA for the CDR3: TGCAGCGTTGACCCTCGAGGGGATTTGACTGCTTTCTTT. This sequence encodes CSVDPRGDLTAFF. The whole variable domain, remainder taken from reference TRBV29-1 and TRBJ1-1, is SAVISQKPSRDICQRGTSLTIQCQVDSQVTMMFWYRQQPGQSLTLIATANQGSEATYESGFVIDKFPISRPNLTFSTLTVSNMSPEDSSIYLCSVDPRGDLTAFFGQGTRLTVV.